The source of this T cell receptor (beta chain) is a study of shared clonotypes between healthy human individuals. Whole-study findings and limits: Investigators collected only blood, and repertoires in tissues likely differ. Sequencing depth was expected to influence donor clonotype sharing. Clonotypes shared by all four donors outscored non-shared clonotypes in generation probability.

Naive CD8 cells comprised CD45RO-negative, CCR7-positively selected cells, excluding terminally differentiated effector memory CD45RA+ cells. Each sorted subset replicate got 200 ng genomic DNA, roughly 30,000 genomes. The repertoire was sequenced with immunoSEQ multiplex PCR; TCRdb's copy has only in-frame clones and lacks some. Of around 2.1 million clones detected, about 92% appear once; the ten largest clones hold over 1.5%. With V trimmed by 6 bases and J by 4 bases, 4 bases remained unmatched. The CDR3 extends over 13 amino acids. From germline, CDR1 is MNHEY and CDR2 SMNVEV (reference sequence). A remark on this clone: The antigen is unknown. This specimen includes other DNA sequences encoding the same CDR3.

Sample: naive CD8+ T cells from PBMCs. The clonotype comes from a man younger than 35 in good health. Some clones in this sample may be carry-over from other donors' samples. The rearrangement links TRBV27 to TRBJ1-2; 8 nucleotides match TRBD1. CDR3 loop: CASSPDRAYGYTF. The CDR3 nucleotides are TGTGCCAGCAGCCCGGACAGGGCCTATGGCTACACCTTC.